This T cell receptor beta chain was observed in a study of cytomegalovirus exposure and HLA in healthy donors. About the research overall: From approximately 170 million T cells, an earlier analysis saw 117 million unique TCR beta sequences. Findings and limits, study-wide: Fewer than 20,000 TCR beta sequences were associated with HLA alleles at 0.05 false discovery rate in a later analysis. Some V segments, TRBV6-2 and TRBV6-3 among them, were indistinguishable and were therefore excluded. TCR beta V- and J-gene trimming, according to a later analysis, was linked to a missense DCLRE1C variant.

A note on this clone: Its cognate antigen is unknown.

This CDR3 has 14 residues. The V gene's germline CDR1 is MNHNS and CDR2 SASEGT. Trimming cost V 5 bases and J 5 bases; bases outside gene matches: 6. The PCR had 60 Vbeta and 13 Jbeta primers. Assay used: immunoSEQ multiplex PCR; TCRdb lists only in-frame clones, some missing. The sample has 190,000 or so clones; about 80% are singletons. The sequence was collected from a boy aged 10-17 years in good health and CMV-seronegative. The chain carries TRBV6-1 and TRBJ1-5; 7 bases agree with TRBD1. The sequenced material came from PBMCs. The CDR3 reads CASSPRQGHQPQHF. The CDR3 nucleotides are TGTGCCAGCAGTCCCCGACAGGGCCATCAGCCCCAGCATTTT.